The sequence of this T cell receptor beta chain was determined in a study of shared clonotypes between healthy human individuals. Regarding the study as a whole: Clonotypes shared by all four sorted-subset donors had higher generation probabilities than non-shared clonotypes.

The deep-level immunoSEQ assay was used. Clones were sequenced by immunoSEQ multiplex PCR, and TCRdb holds only the in-frame ones, with some missing. The data hold 2 million to 2.5 million clones, with approximately 95% observed a single time. Positive CCR7 selection of CD45RO-negative cells yielded the naive CD8 cells, and terminally differentiated effector memory CD45RA+ cells were excluded. Among the donors, all were Caucasian adults who lived in Nashville, Tennessee. This CDR3 comprises 16 residues. Trimming stripped 7 bases from V and 0 bases from J, with 13 bases between. Germline V lookup: CDR1 SNHLY, CDR2 FYNNEI. About this clone itself: The antigen remains unidentified.

The chain links TRBV2 to TRBJ2-6; possible D gene TRBD1, 6 bases. The clonotype originates from a man between 18 and 29 years old in good health. The specimen sequenced was naive CD8+ T cells sorted from blood. CDR3 sequence: CASMRTVASGANVLTF. Here the CDR3 DNA reads TGTGCCAGCATGAGGACAGTGGCCTCTGGGGCCAACGTCCTGACTTTC.